This entry lists 25 T cell receptor beta chains sequenced from one sample in a study of vaccination effects on CD4 cells after COVID-19. These receptors have no known antigen. Under the ViraFEST assay, PBMC were stimulated with viral peptide pools so that antigen-specific CD4+ T cells expanded. Sequencing was performed afterwards. Culturing for roughly 10 days preceded CD4+ T cell isolation. The healthy vaccine recipients, who had no prior SARS-CoV-2 infection, showed negative nucleocapsid antibodies. The data were produced by immunoSEQ multiplex PCR, yet TCRdb's version contains in-frame clones alone and is incomplete. The sample includes about 41,000 clones, approximately 80% of them seen just once. The starting material was CD4+ T cells from PBMCs cultured with HCoV-NL63 spike peptides, obtained before COVID-19 vaccination. These receptors all stem from a human donor who received a COVID-19 vaccine.

This chain connects TRBV3-1 (or the pseudogene TRBV3-2) to TRBJ2-1; either TRBD1 or TRBD2 may fit D (5 bases each). This CDR3 is built from 13 residues. Germline CDR1 and CDR2: LGHDT and YNNKEL (reference sequence). V lost 2 bases, J lost 12 bases, and 14 bases lay in between. The CDR3 is CASSQSRGSGQFF. Written as DNA, the CDR3 is TGTGCCAGCAGCCAAAGCCGGGGCAGCGGGCAGTTCTTC.

This clone was seen a handful of times. The rearrangement links TRBV18 to TRBJ2-3; 12 bases align to TRBD2. Germline V gives CDR1 KGHSH, CDR2 LQKENI. The CDR3 runs to 18 residues. With V trimmed by 1 base and J by 0 bases, 5 bases remained unmatched. CDR3 nucleotides: TGTGCCAGCTCACCACAGACTAGCGGGGGACACAGCACAGATACGCAGTATTTT. Amino acid sequence: CASSPQTSGGHSTDTQYF.

This clone was detected only a few times. This chain links TRBV4-1 with TRBJ2-3; TRBD2 is a possible D gene (5 bases). CDR3 size: 16 residues. Germline CDR1 reads MGHRA; CDR2 reads YSYEKL. Trimming took off 0 bases at V and 1 base at J, with 11 bases between the two ends. The CDR3 DNA reads TGCGCCAGCAGCCAAGATCTCGCGCGGGGCACAGATACGCAGTATTTT. Its translation: CASSQDLARGTDTQYF.

CDR3 bases: TGCGCCAGCAGCTTGGGACAGGGGGACTATGGCTACACCTTC. This codes for CASSLGQGDYGYTF. The rearrangement uses TRBV5-1 and TRBJ1-2; 9 bases agree with TRBD1. Germline V lookup: CDR1 SGHRS, CDR2 YFSETQ. The length of the CDR3 is 14 residues. With 0 bases clipped from V and 3 bases from J, the junction kept 0 bases outside the gene matches.

The chain is built from TRBV15 and TRBJ2-7; TRBD1 is a possible D gene (6 bases). Germline values: CDR1 LNHNV, CDR2 YYDKDF (reference sequence). The V end lost 1 base, the J end lost 3 bases, and 13 bases lay between the germline ends. The CDR3 loop spans 15 amino acids. CDR3 DNA sequence: TGTGCCACCAGCAGAGGACCCAGGGGCAGCTACGAGCAGTACGTC. It encodes CATSRGPRGSYEQYV.

This clone was seen only once. The J gene is TRBJ2-3, the V gene TRBV5-5, with 7 bases lining up with TRBD1. The J segment lost 1 base and the V segment lost 5 bases, leaving 7 bases of the junction unmatched. Germline V gene data show CDR1 as SGHKS and CDR2 as YYEKEE (reference sequence). The CDR3 consists of 15 residues. The CDR3 region has the DNA TGTGCCAGCAGTCCGAGGGGGCCGGGCACAGATACGCAGTATTTT. Its protein product is CASSPRGPGTDTQYF.

The chain couples TRBV2 to TRBJ1-2; no reliable D call. Germline V gene sequence: CDR1 SNHLY, CDR2 FYNNEI. V lost 8 bases to trimming and J lost 1 base, with 11 bases between them. The CDR3 extends over 13 amino acids. The DNA of the CDR3 is TGTGCCAGCCCGGAGAGTCTTAACTATGGCTACACCTTC. Protein: CASPESLNYGYTF.

The chain combines TRBV28 with TRBJ1-2; D is possibly TRBD1 (5 bases). The germline gives CDR1 MDHEN, CDR2 SYDVKM. Trimming left V 1 base short and J 2 bases short, with 5 bases between. The CDR3 has 13 amino acids. CDR3 nucleotides: TGTGCCAGCAGTTTATCAGGGAACTATGGCTACACCTTC. This gives the protein CASSLSGNYGYTF.

CDR3 bases: TGTGCCAGCTCATCACTGACAGGGGACCATGGCTACACCTTC. This translates into CASSSLTGDHGYTF. The chain employs TRBV18 and TRBJ1-2, with TRBD1 identical over 8 bases. Germline V lookup: CDR1 KGHSH, CDR2 LQKENI. J was trimmed by 6 bases and V by 5 bases; bases with no gene match: 8. The CDR3 consists of 14 residues.

The chain employs TRBV12-3 or TRBV12-4 and TRBJ1-2, with unresolved D. Trimming took off 2 bases at V and 2 bases at J, with 6 bases between the two ends. This CDR3 contains 13 residues. The CDR3 loop reads CASSLRENYGYTF. The CDR3, as DNA: TGTGCCAGCAGTTTAAGGGAGAACTATGGCTACACCTTC.

The V call is TRBV5-8, the J call TRBJ1-4; D perhaps matches TRBD1 (6 bases). Per the germline V gene, CDR1 is SGHTS and CDR2 is YDEGEE. This CDR3 comprises 14 residues. V was clipped by 4 bases and J by 7 bases, with 14 bases between them. In DNA, the CDR3 is TGTGCCAGCAGCCTGCAGGGGCTTGGTGAAAAACTGTTTTTT. It specifies CASSLQGLGEKLFF.

V is TRBV3-1 (or the pseudogene TRBV3-2) and J is TRBJ1-6; possible D gene TRBD1, 5 bases. The germline V gene encodes CDR1 LGHDT and CDR2 YNNKEL (reference sequence). There are 15 residues in the CDR3. V was trimmed by 2 bases and J by 7 bases, leaving 12 bases between them. CDR3 in amino acids: CASSQQGSGNSPLHF. As DNA, the CDR3 is TGTGCCAGCAGCCAACAGGGTTCTGGGAATTCACCCCTCCACTTT.

The J gene is TRBJ2-1, the V gene TRBV19, with D possibly matching TRBD2 (5 bases). Germline CDR1 and CDR2: LNHDA and SQIVND (reference sequence). The germline V and J ends were trimmed by 5 bases and 9 bases, with 14 bases remaining between them. CDR3 length: 13 amino acids. For the CDR3, the DNA is TGTGCCAGTAGTGCAATTACTAGTACTGAGCAGTTCTTC. As protein: CASSAITSTEQFF.

This sequence joins TRBV6-5 and TRBJ1-2, with 8 bases lining up with TRBD1. The ends lost 2 bases at V and 8 bases at J; junction bases unmatched: 13. The germline CDR1 and CDR2 sequences are MNHEY and SVGAGI. The CDR3 totals 16 residues. CDR3 loop: CASSYGSDRTGRGYTF. The CDR3 DNA follows: TGTGCCAGCAGTTACGGGTCCGATAGGACAGGGCGAGGCTACACCTTC.

This clone appeared a few times. V gene TRBV7-3 combines with J gene TRBJ1-1, with 8 bases lining up with TRBD1. Germline assignment: CDR1 SGHTA and CDR2 FQGTGA. V shed 0 bases, J shed 3 bases, and the junction held 3 bases outside the gene matches. This CDR3 is 15 amino acids long. In DNA form, the CDR3 reads TGTGCCAGCAGCTTAACGCCAGGGGGCCACACTGAAGCTTTCTTT. It is translated as CASSLTPGGHTEAFF.

In DNA form, the CDR3 reads TGTGCCAGCAGTGACCTAACGGGACAGGGGACTGAAGCTTTCTTT. Its protein is CASSDLTGQGTEAFF. V usage is TRBV6-1 and J usage is TRBJ1-1; 10 positions agree with TRBD1. This CDR3 has 15 amino acids. Trimming took 3 bases from V and 5 from J; bases not matched to a gene: 6. Per the germline V gene, CDR1 is MNHNS and CDR2 is SASEGT.

The gene calls are TRBV6-5 and TRBJ1-2; the D gene is possibly TRBD1 (5 bases). This CDR3 contains 13 residues. Germline loops: CDR1 MNHEY, CDR2 SVGAGI. The V and J ends lost 6 bases and 7 bases respectively, with 15 bases between them. Here the CDR3 reads CASRNQGRGGYTF. CDR3 DNA: TGTGCCAGCAGGAACCAGGGCCGAGGTGGCTACACCTTC.

The chain carries TRBV19 and TRBJ1-2, with D possibly matching TRBD1 (5 bases). V shed 4 bases and J shed 1 base, with 13 bases lying between them. Looked up from germline, CDR1 is LNHDA and CDR2 is SQIVND (reference sequence). This CDR3 has 15 residues. This CDR3 reads CASSRGPEDNYGYTF. The CDR3 DNA follows: TGTGCCAGTAGTAGGGGCCCCGAAGATAACTATGGCTACACCTTC. The full variable domain, completed using reference TRBV19 and TRBJ1-2, is DGGITQSPKYLFRKEGQNVTLSCEQNLNHDAMYWYRQDPGQGLRLIYYSQIVNDFQKGDIAEGYSVSREKKESFPLTVTSAQKNPTAFYLCASSRGPEDNYGYTFGSGTRLTVV.

The V and J genes are TRBV11-1 and TRBJ2-4, with 7 bases aligning to TRBD2. The germline V gene encodes CDR1 SGHAT and CDR2 FQDESV (reference sequence). Losses at the gene ends were 3 bases for V and 7 bases for J; bases not matched to a gene: 0. The CDR3 contains 12 residues. Here the CDR3 reads CASSLGGNIQYF. CDR3 DNA sequence: TGTGCCAGCAGCTTGGGGGGGAACATTCAGTACTTC. Drawing the rest from reference TRBV11-1 and TRBJ2-4, the complete variable domain is EAEVAQSPRYKITEKSQAVAFWCDPISGHATLYWYRQILGQGPELLVQFQDESVVDDSQLPKDRFSAERLKGVDSTLKIQPAELGDSAMYLCASSLGGNIQYFGAGTRLSVL.

The V and J genes are TRBV11-2 and TRBJ1-2; D call uncertain. The CDR3 has 13 amino acids. Germline V gene data show CDR1 as SGHAT and CDR2 as FQNNGV. Trimming shortened V by 1 base and J by 5 bases, and 8 bases separated the two germline ends. CDR3 coding DNA: TGTGCCAGCAGCTTAGGGACCGCTTATGGCTACACCTTC. Translated: CASSLGTAYGYTF.

The rearrangement joins TRBV6-5 to TRBJ2-3, with TRBD2 identical over 7 bases. V lost 5 bases to trimming and J lost 6 bases; unmatched junction nucleotides: 11. The CDR3 is 15 residues long. Germline loops: CDR1 MNHEY, CDR2 SVGAGI. CDR3 in DNA: TGTGCCAGCAGTCCCAGACTAGCCGGGGGGGATACGCAGTATTTT. Its translation: CASSPRLAGGDTQYF.

V is TRBV30 and J is TRBJ1-1; 8 nucleotides agree with TRBD1. V was pared by 0 bases and J by 5 bases, with 11 bases of the junction left unmatched. Germline V gene sequence: CDR1 GTSNPN, CDR2 SVGIG (reference sequence). The CDR3 covers 16 residues. Here the CDR3 reads CAWSVLRSGTGTEAFF. DNA for the CDR3: TGTGCCTGGAGTGTACTTCGGTCCGGGACAGGAACTGAAGCTTTCTTT.

The CDR3 region has the DNA TGCGCCAGCAGCTTGGAAGGTGCAAGATCGACTGGGGCCAACGTCCTGACTTTC. Encoded protein: CASSLEGARSTGANVLTF. The rearrangement uses TRBV5-1 and TRBJ2-6; D unresolved. The CDR3 spans 18 residues. Germline V gene sequence: CDR1 SGHRS, CDR2 YFSETQ. Trimming cost V 0 bases and J 2 bases, with 15 bases left between them.

V and J are TRBV7-9 and TRBJ1-5; tentatively, D is TRBD1 (6 bases). Between the trimmed V and J ends, which lost 1 base and 8 bases, there was a span of 12 bases. Germline CDR1 reads SEHNR; CDR2 reads FQNEAQ (reference sequence). The CDR3 is 14 residues long. The CDR3 DNA follows: TGTGCCAGCAGCTTAGAAGGGGGAGGAGAGCCCCAGCATTTT. This sequence encodes CASSLEGGGEPQHF.

This CDR3 is CASRGNPASYEQYV. The CDR3 coding sequence is TGTGCCAGCAGGGGGAACCCAGCCTCCTACGAGCAGTACGTC. This rearrangement joins TRBV2 to TRBJ2-7; D unclear. The CDR3 has 14 amino acids. The V gene's germline CDR1 is SNHLY and CDR2 FYNNEI. Trimming stripped 6 bases from V and 0 bases from J, with 12 bases between.